The 31 T cell receptor beta chains reported below all come from one sample, sequenced in a study of regulatory and conventional T cells in RAG deficiency. Here immunoSEQ multiplex PCR was the method, and the copy in TCRdb shows in-frame clones only, minus some. This sample has roughly 32,000 clones; 90% to 97% occur once, and the top ten carry roughly 0.35%. Conventional CD4+ T cells were sorted from blood as CD25-low CD127-high cells. Another study also made use of these data, one on regulatory T cells. From that study: The primer mix had 52 TRBV and 13 TRBJ primers.

Sequencing input: CD25- CD4+ T cells sorted from blood. Source of these receptors: a human donor in good health.

V gene TRBV25-1 combines with J gene TRBJ2-3; D might be TRBD1 (6 bases). Germline V gene lookup returns CDR1 MGHDK and CDR2 SYGVNS. This CDR3 has 15 amino acids. Trimming removed 1 base from V and 3 bases from J, with 11 bases in between. DNA of the CDR3: TGTGCCAGCAGTGAATTGCTAGGGGGAACAGATACGCAGTATTTT. Translating gives CASSELLGGTDTQYF.

This sequence joins TRBV7-2 and TRBJ1-5; D is possibly TRBD1 (5 bases). The CDR3 loop spans 16 amino acids. The V end was cut by 5 bases, the J end by 0 bases, with 14 bases between. The V gene's germline CDR1 is SGHTA and CDR2 FQGNSA. The CDR3 loop is CASSQGSGNSNQPQHF. The CDR3 coding sequence is TGTGCCAGCAGCCAGGGATCGGGTAATAGCAATCAGCCCCAGCATTTT.

The J gene is TRBJ1-5, the V gene TRBV15; D uncertain. CDR3 length equals 13 residues. The V gene's germline CDR1 is LNHNV and CDR2 YYDKDF (reference sequence). V lost 5 bases and J lost 1, with 6 bases in between. As DNA, the CDR3 is TGTGCCACCAGCTTCCAAAGCAATCAGCCCCAGCATTTT. Its translation is CATSFQSNQPQHF.

The V gene is TRBV6-1, the J gene TRBJ1-5; no reliable D call. V lost 6 bases and J lost 11, with 11 bases in between. This CDR3 region has 11 residues. The germline CDR1 and CDR2 sequences are MNHNS and SASEGT. CDR3 in amino acids: CASRESVAQHF. The CDR3 DNA follows: TGTGCCAGCAGGGAATCGGTAGCCCAGCATTTT.

CDR3 DNA sequence: TGTGCCAGCAGCCGGACAGGGGGGGTCGGGGAGCTGTTTTTT. Protein sequence: CASSRTGGVGELFF. This chain uses TRBV7-6 with TRBJ2-2; 10 bases fit TRBD1. This CDR3 is 14 amino acids long. Germline V lookup: CDR1 SGHVS, CDR2 FNYEAQ. Trimming at V came to 5 bases and at J to 7 bases, leaving 4 bases not matched to a gene. The full variable domain, rest sourced from reference TRBV7-6 and TRBJ2-2, is GAGVSQSPRYKVTKRGQDVALRCDPISGHVSLYWYRQALGQGPEFLTYFNYEAQQDKSGLPNDRFSAERPEGSISTLTIQRTEQRDSAMYRCASSRTGGVGELFFGEGSRLTVL.

This chain links TRBV18 with TRBJ1-1; 8 nucleotides agree with TRBD1. CDR1 is KGHSH, CDR2 LQKENI, per germline. This CDR3 comprises 16 residues. The junction had 7 bases not matched to a gene; V was cut back by 3 bases and J by 1 base. CDR3: CASSPAGQGANTEAFF. The CDR3 bases are TGTGCCAGCTCACCCGCAGGACAGGGAGCGAACACTGAAGCTTTCTTT.

The V and J genes are TRBV5-4 and TRBJ2-5; 9 bases are a match to TRBD2. The germline gives CDR1 SGHNT, CDR2 YYREEE (reference sequence). The V segment lost 2 bases and the J segment 7 bases; nucleotides outside the gene matches: 6. CDR3 size: 14 residues. The CDR3, as DNA: TGTGCCAGCAGCTTAGCGGGGGGAACCCTGACCCAGTACTTC. Translation gives CASSLAGGTLTQYF.

The rearrangement uses TRBV10-3 and TRBJ2-7; 9 bases align to TRBD2. J lost 6 bases, V lost 2 bases, and 11 bases had no gene match. The CDR3 is 16 residues long. Germline assignment: CDR1 ENHRY and CDR2 SYGVKD. CDR3 in DNA: TGTGCCATCAGTGAGCGATCGGGACTAGCCTATACCGAGCAGTACTTC. Translation gives CAISERSGLAYTEQYF.

V is TRBV5-3 and J is TRBJ1-1, with 8 bases that match TRBD1. TRBV5-3 is an ORF, and what it does is uncertain. The CDR3 totals 11 residues. The J segment lost 9 bases and the V segment lost 9 bases, leaving 7 bases of the junction unmatched. For the CDR3, the DNA is TGTGCCATGGATCTCAGGGGGCAAGCTTTCTTT. It specifies CAMDLRGQAFF.

This clone came up once. The gene calls are TRBV18 and TRBJ2-7, with D tentatively TRBD1 (6 bases). V gave up 5 bases and J gave up 0 bases, with 14 bases separating them. The germline gives CDR1 KGHSH, CDR2 LQKENI. The CDR3 length is 15 residues. The CDR3 nucleotides read TGTGCCAGCTCATGGACAGAAACCGCCTCCTACGAGCAGTACTTC. The encoded protein is CASSWTETASYEQYF.

The chain combines TRBV19 with TRBJ1-5; D might be TRBD1 (5 bases). Germline V lookup: CDR1 LNHDA, CDR2 SQIVND (reference sequence). With 4 bases removed from V and 0 bases from J, the gap between germline ends came to 10 bases. The CDR3 has 15 amino acids. In nucleotides, the CDR3 is TGTGCCAGTAGTACCGGGGGGTATAGCAATCAGCCCCAGCATTTT. Residues: CASSTGGYSNQPQHF.

The chain uses TRBV9 and TRBJ2-1, with 9 bases identical to TRBD2. The CDR3 has 16 amino acids. Germline values: CDR1 SGDLS, CDR2 YYNGEE. V shed 3 bases and J 4 bases; nucleotides not matched to a gene: 8. The CDR3 sequence: CASSATGRGGYNEQFF. The CDR3 DNA follows: TGTGCCAGCAGCGCAACCGGGCGGGGGGGTTACAATGAGCAGTTCTTC.

The V gene is TRBV5-1, the J gene TRBJ1-5; D is unresolved. CDR1 and CDR2 (germline): SGHRS, YFSETQ. The CDR3 sequence is 14 residues long. Trimming cost V 0 bases and J 1 base, with 5 bases left between them. CDR3 in DNA: TGCGCCAGCAGCTTGGGAGAAAGCAATCAGCCCCAGCATTTT. Translating it yields CASSLGESNQPQHF.

This chain links TRBV19 with TRBJ1-3; perhaps TRBD1 as D (5 bases). The CDR3 consists of 16 residues. Per germline, CDR1 LNHDA and CDR2 SQIVND (reference sequence). Trimming shortened V by 8 bases and J by 1 base, and 18 bases separated the two germline ends. The CDR3 DNA reads as TGTGCCAGTCGGACCACCGCCAGGGCATCTGGAAACACCATATATTTT. Residues: CASRTTARASGNTIYF.

This clone was seen once. The gene calls are TRBV7-3 and TRBJ2-1, with D possibly being TRBD2 (6 bases). Trimming left V 3 bases short and J 2 bases short, with 14 bases between. The CDR3 runs to 16 residues. CDR1 is SGHTA and CDR2 is FQGTGA in the germline V gene. In DNA, the CDR3 is TGTGCCAGCAGCTTGGTTGCGGGGAGCACCTACAATGAGCAGTTCTTC. It specifies CASSLVAGSTYNEQFF.

V and J are TRBV5-6 and TRBJ1-2, with D possibly matching TRBD1 (6 bases). Trimming removed 4 bases at V and 5 bases at J, with 12 bases between. Germline V lookup: CDR1 SGHDT, CDR2 YYEEEE. This CDR3 region has 13 residues. The CDR3 here is CASSRPGVYGYTF. CDR3 DNA: TGTGCCAGCAGCCGACCAGGGGTTTATGGCTACACCTTC. Drawing the rest from reference TRBV5-6 and TRBJ1-2, the complete variable domain is DAGVTQSPTHLIKTRGQQVTLRCSPKSGHDTVSWYQQALGQGPQFIFQYYEEEERQRGNFPDRFSGHQFPNYSSELNVNALLLGDSALYLCASSRPGVYGYTFGSGTRLTVV.

J is TRBJ1-3 and V is TRBV28; D perhaps matches TRBD1 (5 bases). CDR3 size: 14 residues. Germline lookup yields CDR1 MDHEN and CDR2 SYDVKM. The V and J ends lost 7 bases and 1 base respectively, with 11 bases between them. The CDR3 loop is CASIPSGSGNTIYF. CDR3 coding DNA: TGTGCCAGCATACCCTCAGGGTCTGGAAACACCATATATTTT.

The rearrangement joins TRBV19 to TRBJ2-1; 9 bases fit TRBD2. CDR3 length equals 16 residues. The trim removed 3 bases at V and 2 bases at J, leaving 5 bases unmatched. The germline V gene has CDR1 LNHDA and CDR2 SQIVND (reference sequence). The DNA for the CDR3 is TGTGCCAGTAGTATGACCCCTAGCGGGACCTACAATGAGCAGTTCTTC. Translating it yields CASSMTPSGTYNEQFF. Full variable domain (missing parts from reference TRBV19 and TRBJ2-1): DGGITQSPKYLFRKEGQNVTLSCEQNLNHDAMYWYRQDPGQGLRLIYYSQIVNDFQKGDIAEGYSVSREKKESFPLTVTSAQKNPTAFYLCASSMTPSGTYNEQFFGPGTRLTVL.

The chain uses TRBV5-4 and TRBJ2-1; TRBD1 matches at 10 bases. This CDR3 comprises 17 residues. V lost 0 bases to trimming and J lost 9 bases; unmatched junction nucleotides: 12. In germline, CDR1 is SGHNT, CDR2 YYREEE (reference sequence). The CDR3: CASSLEVGTGVEAEQFF. The CDR3 nucleotides read TGTGCCAGCAGCTTGGAGGTGGGGACAGGGGTTGAAGCTGAGCAGTTCTTC.

The chain joins TRBV6-6 to TRBJ1-5, with D uncertain. Looked up from germline, CDR1 is MNHNY and CDR2 is SVGAGI (reference sequence). Between the trimmed V and J ends, which lost 6 bases and 0 bases, there was a span of 15 bases. This CDR3 spans 16 amino acids. The CDR3: CASSSETRYSNQPQHF. CDR3 nucleotides: TGTGCCAGCAGCTCTGAGACACGCTATAGCAATCAGCCCCAGCATTTT.

This clone has only one observation. The chain carries TRBV6-5 and TRBJ1-6, with 10 positions matching TRBD1. Germline lookup yields CDR1 MNHEY and CDR2 SVGAGI. V lost 8 bases, J lost 9 bases, and 1 base stayed unmatched. This CDR3 has 12 residues. DNA of the CDR3: TGTGCCAGCGGACAGGGGGGTTCACCCCTCCACTTT. Its protein product is CASGQGGSPLHF.

The CDR3 nucleotides read TGTGCCAGCAGCCAAGATCCGGCTAGCGGGGGGTCTAGCACAGATACGCAGTATTTT. Protein product: CASSQDPASGGSSTDTQYF. V is TRBV4-2 and J is TRBJ2-3; 11 nucleotides agree with TRBD2. The length of the CDR3 is 19 residues. V gave up 0 bases and J gave up 0 bases; unmatched junction bases: 8. CDR1 and CDR2 (germline): LGHNA, YNFKEQ.

This rearrangement joins TRBV29-1 to TRBJ1-2; 8 bases align to TRBD1. After removal of 0 bases from V and 2 bases from J, the junction contained 8 bases not matched to a gene. Per the germline V gene, CDR1 is SQVTM and CDR2 is ANQGSEA. CDR3 length equals 16 residues. The CDR3 bases are TGCAGCGTTGAAGATGGCTGGCAGGGGGCGAACTATGGCTACACCTTC. This translates into CSVEDGWQGANYGYTF.

The chain uses TRBV21-1 and TRBJ1-1. TRBV21-1 is a known pseudogene. The CDR3 consists of 14 residues. The CDR3 loop reads CASSKERAGTEAFF. CDR3 DNA: TGTGCCAGCAGCAAAGAAAGGGCGGGCACTGAAGCTTTCTTT.

V gene TRBV6-1 combines with J gene TRBJ1-5; no reliable D call. Germline V gene sequence: CDR1 MNHNS, CDR2 SASEGT. The V end was cut by 5 bases, the J end by 6 bases, with 5 bases between. The CDR3 consists of 11 residues. CDR3 nucleotides: TGTGCCAGCAGTAATAGTCAGCCCCAGCATTTT. It translates to CASSNSQPQHF.

The chain links TRBV30 to TRBJ1-4; maybe TRBD1 (5 bases). The germline V gene encodes CDR1 GTSNPN and CDR2 SVGIG (reference sequence). The V gene lost 3 bases and the J gene lost 8 bases, with 19 bases spanning the gap. This CDR3 region has 15 residues. CDR3 nucleotides: TGTGCCTGGAGCGCTCCATCGGGGGTTAGGGAAAAACTGTTTTTT. This gives the protein CAWSAPSGVREKLFF.

This sequence joins TRBV5-1 and TRBJ2-1; 9 positions agree with TRBD2. This CDR3 comprises 17 residues. V was pared by 3 bases and J by 4 bases, with 11 bases of the junction left unmatched. Germline V gene data show CDR1 as SGHRS and CDR2 as YFSETQ. The CDR3 coding sequence is TGCGCCAGCAGCTACGGAAAGACTAGCGGAGTTTACAATGAGCAGTTCTTC. Translating gives CASSYGKTSGVYNEQFF. The full variable domain, in which reference TRBV5-1 and TRBJ2-1 provide the parts outside the CDR3, is KAGVTQTPRYLIKTRGQQVTLSCSPISGHRSVSWYQQTPGQGLQFLFEYFSETQRNKGNFPGRFSGRQFSNSRSEMNVSTLELGDSALYLCASSYGKTSGVYNEQFFGPGTRLTVL.

The chain couples TRBV7-9 to TRBJ2-5; TRBD2 aligns across 9 bases. Germline CDR1 reads SEHNR; CDR2 reads FQNEAQ (reference sequence). Trimming removed 2 bases from V and 5 bases from J; junction bases left unmatched: 9. CDR3 length: 16 amino acids. CDR3 bases: TGTGCCAGCAGCTTAACTGGCGGGGGGGCTTCGGAGACCCAGTACTTC. This translates into CASSLTGGGASETQYF.

This sequence joins TRBV7-9 and TRBJ1-1; 7 bases match TRBD1. The CDR3 contains 14 residues. The germline gives CDR1 SEHNR, CDR2 FQNEAQ (reference sequence). V dropped 1 base and J dropped 3; count of bases not matched to a gene: 2. CDR3 region: CASSLGQGDTEAFF. In DNA, the CDR3 is TGTGCCAGCAGCTTAGGGCAGGGGGACACTGAAGCTTTCTTT.

The rearrangement uses TRBV7-6 and TRBJ2-7, with D possibly being TRBD1 (8 bases). This CDR3 contains 16 residues. CDR1 SGHVS and CDR2 FNYEAQ come from the germline V gene. The V end was cut by 0 bases, the J end by 4 bases, with 16 bases between. DNA of the CDR3: TGTGCCAGCAGCTTAGCTCAGGGGGCGGGGGCTTACGAGCAGTACTTC. Protein sequence: CASSLAQGAGAYEQYF.

This clone was counted once. The rearrangement links TRBV20-1 to TRBJ2-7; no firm D call. V was shortened by 1 base and J by 4 bases, with 5 bases between the two germline ends. Germline CDR1 reads DFQATT; CDR2 reads SNEGSKA (reference sequence). The CDR3 is 11 residues long. CDR3 loop: CSARVRYEQYF. In DNA form, the CDR3 reads TGCAGTGCTAGAGTTCGTTACGAGCAGTACTTC.